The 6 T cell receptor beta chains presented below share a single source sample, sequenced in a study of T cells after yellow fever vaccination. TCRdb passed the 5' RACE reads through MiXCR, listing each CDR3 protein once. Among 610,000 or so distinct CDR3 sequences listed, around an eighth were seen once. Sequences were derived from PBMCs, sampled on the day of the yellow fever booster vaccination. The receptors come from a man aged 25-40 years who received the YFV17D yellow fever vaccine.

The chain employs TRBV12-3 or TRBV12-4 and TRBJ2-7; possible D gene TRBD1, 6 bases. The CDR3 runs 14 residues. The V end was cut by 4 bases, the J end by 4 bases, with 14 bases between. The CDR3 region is CASSSAGVRYEQYF. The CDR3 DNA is TGTGCCAGCAGTTCGGCAGGGGTGAGGTACGAGCAGTACTTC.

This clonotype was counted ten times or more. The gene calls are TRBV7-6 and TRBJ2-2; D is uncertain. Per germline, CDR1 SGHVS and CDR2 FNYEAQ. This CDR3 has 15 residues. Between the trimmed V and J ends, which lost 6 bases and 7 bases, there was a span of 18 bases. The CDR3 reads CASSGATSWDGELFF. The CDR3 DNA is TGTGCCAGCAGTGGAGCTACCTCGTGGGACGGGGAGCTGTTTTTT.

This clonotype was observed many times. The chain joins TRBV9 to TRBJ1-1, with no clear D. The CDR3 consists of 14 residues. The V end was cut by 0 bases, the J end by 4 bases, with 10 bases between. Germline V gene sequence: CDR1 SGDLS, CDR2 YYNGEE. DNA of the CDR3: TGTGCCAGCAGCGTAGTATTGGCAAGCACTGAAGCTTTCTTT. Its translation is CASSVVLASTEAFF.

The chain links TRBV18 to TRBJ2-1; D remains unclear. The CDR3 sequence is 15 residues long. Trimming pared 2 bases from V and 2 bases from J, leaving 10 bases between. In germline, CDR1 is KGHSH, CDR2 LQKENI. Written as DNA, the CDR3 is TGTGCCAGCTCACCAGGGCGCATCACCTACAATGAGCAGTTCTTC. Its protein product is CASSPGRITYNEQFF.

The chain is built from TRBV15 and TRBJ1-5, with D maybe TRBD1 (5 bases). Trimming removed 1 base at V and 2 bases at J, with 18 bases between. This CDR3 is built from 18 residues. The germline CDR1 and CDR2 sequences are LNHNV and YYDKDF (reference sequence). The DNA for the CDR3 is TGTGCCACCAGCAGAGTTGTGGGGGGTCTTGGGGGCAATCAGCCCCAGCATTTT. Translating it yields CATSRVVGGLGGNQPQHF. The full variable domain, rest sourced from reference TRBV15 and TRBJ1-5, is DAMVIQNPRYQVTQFGKPVTLSCSQTLNHNVMYWYQQKSSQAPKLLFHYYDKDFNNEADTPDNFQSRRPNTSFCFLDIRSPGLGDTAMYLCATSRVVGGLGGNQPQHFGDGTRLSIL.

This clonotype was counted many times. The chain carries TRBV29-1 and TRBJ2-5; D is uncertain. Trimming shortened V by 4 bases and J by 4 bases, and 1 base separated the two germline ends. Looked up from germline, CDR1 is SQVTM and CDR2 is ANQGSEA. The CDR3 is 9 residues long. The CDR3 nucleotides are TGCAGCGTTGGAGAGACCCAGTACTTC. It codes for CSVGETQYF.